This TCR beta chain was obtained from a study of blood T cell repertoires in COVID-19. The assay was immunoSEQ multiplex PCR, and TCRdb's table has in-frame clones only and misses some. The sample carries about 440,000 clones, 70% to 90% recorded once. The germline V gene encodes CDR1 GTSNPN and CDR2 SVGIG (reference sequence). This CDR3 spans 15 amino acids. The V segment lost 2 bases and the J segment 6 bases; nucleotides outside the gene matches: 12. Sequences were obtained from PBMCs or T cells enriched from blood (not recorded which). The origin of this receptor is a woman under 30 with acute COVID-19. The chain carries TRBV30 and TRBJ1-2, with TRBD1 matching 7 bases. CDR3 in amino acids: CAWSTLEQGSDGYTF. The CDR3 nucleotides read TGTGCCTGGAGTACCCTTGAACAGGGGTCGGATGGCTACACCTTC. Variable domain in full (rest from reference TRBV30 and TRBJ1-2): SQTIHQWPATLVQPVGSPLSLECTVEGTSNPNLYWYRQAAGRGLQLLFYSVGIGQISSEVPQNLSASRPQDRQFILSSKKLLLSDSGFYLCAWSTLEQGSDGYTFGSGTRLTVV.